The rows below give T cell receptor beta chains drawn from one sample of a study of blood T cell repertoires in COVID-19. Assay: immunoSEQ multiplex PCR; the TCRdb copy retains only in-frame clones and omits some. The sample lists under 200,000 clones, 70% to 90% seen once, with approximately 7% in the top ten. Sequenced: peripheral blood. The receptor set was obtained from a man over 45 with active or convalescent COVID-19. CDR3s include the opening cysteine and the closing phenylalanine or tryptophan. The D gene is left open where the match is weak. Some rows mark clone size as missing; the rest say once, few, many or name a class of expanded clone.

clone size,J gene,V gene,D gene,CDR3 DNA,CDR3 protein
once,TRBJ2-7,TRBV13,.,TGTGCCAGCAGCTTCGGGATTTCGAGGAGCGACGAGCAGTACTTC,CASSFGISRSDEQYF
.,TRBJ1-1,TRBV5-6,TRBD1,TGTGCCAGCAGCTGGTGGACAGGGACGAACACTGAAGCTTTCTTT,CASSWWTGTNTEAFF
.,TRBJ1-6,TRBV27,.,TGTGCCAGCAGTTTGACGAAAGGGGGTTCACCCCTCCACTTT,CASSLTKGGSPLHF
once,TRBJ2-2,TRBV11-3,TRBD2,TGTGCCAGCAGCCCATTTGCGGGAGGGGCCGGGGAGCTGTTTTTT,CASSPFAGGAGELFF
.,TRBJ2-5,TRBV6-4,.,TGTGCCAGCAGTGGCCCTTCCCGCGAGTGGGGGCGCGAAGAGACCCAGTACTTC,CASSGPSREWGREETQYF
.,TRBJ1-6,TRBV7-2,TRBD1,TGTGCCAGCAACCGGGACAGGGTTTTTTCACCCCTCCACTTT,CASNRDRVFSPLHF
.,TRBJ2-6,TRBV6-2/TRBV6-3,.,TGTGCCAGCAGTTACCCCGCGGGGCGCCTCTCTGGGGCCAACGTCCTGACTTTC,CASSYPAGRLSGANVLTF
.,TRBJ1-2,TRBV11-2,.,TGTGCCAGCAGCTCGACCAGGGAAGGCTACACCTTC,CASSSTREGYTF
.,TRBJ2-3,TRBV7-8,.,TGTGCCAGCAGCCCCCATGCCCAGGGGCAAAGCACAGATACGCAGTATTTT,CASSPHAQGQSTDTQYF
.,TRBJ1-5,TRBV6-6,TRBD1,TGTGCCATTAACAGGGGTGGCAATCAGCCCCAGCATTTT,CAINRGGNQPQHF
.,TRBJ2-1,TRBV15,TRBD2,TGTGCCACCAGCCCCGGACTAGCGGGGGGGAATGAGCAGTTCTTC,CATSPGLAGGNEQFF
.,TRBJ1-4,TRBV10-3,TRBD1,TGTGCCATCAGTGAGGCCAGGGGGCAGTTGGGAAAACTGTTTTTT,CAISEARGQLGKLFF
.,TRBJ2-7,TRBV30,.,TGTGCCTGGAGTCTCCCGGGATTCTCCTACGAGCAGTACTTC,CAWSLPGFSYEQYF
.,TRBJ1-6,TRBV4-3,TRBD1,TGCGCCAGCAGCCAAGAGATCCAGGGGGTTTCACCCCTCCACTTT,CASSQEIQGVSPLHF
.,TRBJ1-5,TRBV19,.,TGTGCCAGTAGTGCTGGCGGCCTGAGCAATCAGCCCCAGCATTTT,CASSAGGLSNQPQHF
few,TRBJ2-7,TRBV7-9,.,TGTGCCAGCAGCTTAGCGGGAGTGGGCGAGCAGTACTTC,CASSLAGVGEQYF
once,TRBJ2-7,TRBV6-5,TRBD2,TGTGCCAGCAGTTACTATGCGGGGGAGACCTACGAGCAGTACTTC,CASSYYAGETYEQYF
.,TRBJ2-2,TRBV7-9,.,TGTGCCAGCAGCTTACGAGTGGAGCTGTTTTTT,CASSLRVELFF
.,TRBJ1-1,TRBV27,.,TGTGCCAGCAACGCATGGGGCGGTGGGCGAACTGAAGCTTTCTTT,CASNAWGGGRTEAFF
.,TRBJ2-1,TRBV14,TRBD2,TGTGCCAGCAGCCCGGGACTAGCGGGAAGAGAGCAGTTCTTC,CASSPGLAGREQFF
.,TRBJ1-2,TRBV6-1,TRBD1,TGTGCCAGCAGTGAAATCCCAGCAGGGGGTGATGGCTACACCTTC,CASSEIPAGGDGYTF
.,TRBJ2-5,TRBV3-1/TRBV3-2,.,TGTGCCAGCAGCCAAGACGGGGGGACCCAGTACTTC,CASSQDGGTQYF
.,TRBJ1-6,TRBV5-1,TRBD1,TGCGCCAGCAGCCCGACCCGTACAGGGGGCGGATCACCCCTCCACTTT,CASSPTRTGGGSPLHF
few,TRBJ1-5,TRBV5-6,TRBD1,TGTGCCAGCAGCTGGGGGACAGGCGGTCAGCCCCAGCATTTT,CASSWGTGGQPQHF
.,TRBJ2-2,TRBV5-1,.,TGCGCCAGCAGCATCGACACGACCGGGGAGCTGTTTTTT,CASSIDTTGELFF
.,TRBJ2-5,TRBV9,TRBD2,TGTGCCAGCAGCGTAGGGACTAGCGGGACCCAAGAGACCCAGTACTTC,CASSVGTSGTQETQYF
once,TRBJ2-2,TRBV5-5,TRBD1,TGTGCCAGCAGCTTGGGCAGGGGGCGAAACACCGGGGAGCTGTTTTTT,CASSLGRGRNTGELFF
.,TRBJ1-4,TRBV9,TRBD1,TGTGCCAGCAGCCGACAGGGGATCGGAACTAATGAAAAACTGTTTTTT,CASSRQGIGTNEKLFF
.,TRBJ1-6,TRBV9,TRBD1,TGTGCCAGCAGCGTAGTCGGACAGGCCAATTCACCCCTCCACTTT,CASSVVGQANSPLHF
few,TRBJ1-6,TRBV4-3,TRBD1,TGCGCCAGCAGCCAAGATCTGGGACAGGGGGGCTCCTATAATTCACCCCTCCACTTT,CASSQDLGQGGSYNSPLHF
.,TRBJ1-1,TRBV27,.,TGTGCCAGCAGCATCCTCCCGTGGGCGGGCACTGAAGCTTTCTTT,CASSILPWAGTEAFF
.,TRBJ2-1,TRBV7-2,TRBD1,TGTGCCAGCAGCTTATGGGACAGGGTTAACAATGAGCAGTTCTTC,CASSLWDRVNNEQFF
.,TRBJ2-3,TRBV13,TRBD2,TGTGCCAGCAGCTTGCGAGCGGGAGGTCCAGATACGCAGTATTTT,CASSLRAGGPDTQYF
.,TRBJ2-1,TRBV7-2,TRBD2,TGTGCCAGCAGCTTAGGGGCTAGCGGGGGACATGAGCAGTTCTTC,CASSLGASGGHEQFF
.,TRBJ2-3,TRBV3-1/TRBV3-2,TRBD2,TGTGCCAGCAGTAGGAGCGGGGGGGCCGCGGATACGCAGTATTTT,CASSRSGGAADTQYF
few,TRBJ1-1,TRBV14,.,TGTGCCAGCAGCCAAGGGGCAGGGGTCAACACTGAAGCTTTCTTT,CASSQGAGVNTEAFF
once,TRBJ1-5,TRBV4-1,.,TGCGCCAGCAGCCAAGATTACAGCGGTCAGCCCCAGCATTTT,CASSQDYSGQPQHF
.,TRBJ2-5,TRBV25-1,.,TGTGCCAGCAGTGAATTCGGGGAAGAGACCCAGTACTTC,CASSEFGEETQYF
.,TRBJ2-7,TRBV4-1,TRBD2,TGCGCCAGCAGCCAGATAGTAACTAGCGGGCTCCCCTACGAGCAGTACTTC,CASSQIVTSGLPYEQYF
.,TRBJ1-2,TRBV4-2,.,TGTGCCAGCAGCCAAGAAGGACAGCGGGGGAACTATGGCTACACCTTC,CASSQEGQRGNYGYTF
.,TRBJ1-2,TRBV29-1,TRBD1,TGCAGCGTCAACCCCCCGACAGGGCGAAAAGGCTACACCTTC,CSVNPPTGRKGYTF
.,TRBJ1-6,TRBV10-3,TRBD1,TGTGCCATCAGTGAGTTAACGGAAGGGGGCCGGTCCCTCCACTTT,CAISELTEGGRSLHF
.,TRBJ2-3,TRBV28,TRBD2,TGTGCCAGCAGTTTTAGTAGCGGGGGGGCCGCAGATACGCAGTATTTT,CASSFSSGGAADTQYF
.,TRBJ1-2,TRBV18,.,TGTGCCAGCTCACCACCTATAATTTCTAACTATGGCTACACCTTC,CASSPPIISNYGYTF
.,TRBJ1-4,TRBV5-1,TRBD1,TGCGCCAGCAGTACGGGACAGGGAGAGAAGTTGTTTTTT,CASSTGQGEKLFF
once,TRBJ2-7,TRBV11-3,.,TGTGCCAGCAGCCTACGTGAGTCATACTCCTACGAGCAGTACTTC,CASSLRESYSYEQYF
once,TRBJ2-2,TRBV5-1,.,TGCGCCAGCAGCTCGACCGGGACTCACACCGGGGAGCTGTTTTTT,CASSSTGTHTGELFF
.,TRBJ2-2,TRBV2,TRBD1,TGTGCCAGCAGTCATACCGGGACAGGGGTTGACGGGGAGCTGTTTTTT,CASSHTGTGVDGELFF
.,TRBJ1-2,TRBV10-3,.,TGTGCCATCAGTGTAAAGGGGCAGGGGAACTATGGCTACACCTTC,CAISVKGQGNYGYTF
once,TRBJ1-1,TRBV6-5,.,TGTGCCAGCAGGGCCCGTGCGGGGGCGTCCACTGAAGCTTTCTTT,CASRARAGASTEAFF